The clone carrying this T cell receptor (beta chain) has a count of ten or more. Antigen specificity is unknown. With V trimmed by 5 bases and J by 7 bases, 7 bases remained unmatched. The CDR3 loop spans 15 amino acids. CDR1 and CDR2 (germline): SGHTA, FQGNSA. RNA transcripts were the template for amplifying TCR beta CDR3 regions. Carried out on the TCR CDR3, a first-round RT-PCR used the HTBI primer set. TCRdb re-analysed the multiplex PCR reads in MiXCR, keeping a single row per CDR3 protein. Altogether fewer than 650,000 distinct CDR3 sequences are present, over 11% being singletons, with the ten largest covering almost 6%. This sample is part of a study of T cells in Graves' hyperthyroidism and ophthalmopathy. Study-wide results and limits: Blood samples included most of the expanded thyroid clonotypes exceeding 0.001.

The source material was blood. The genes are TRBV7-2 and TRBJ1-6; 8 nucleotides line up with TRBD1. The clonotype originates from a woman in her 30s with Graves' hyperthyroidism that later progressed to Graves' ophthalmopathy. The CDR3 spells CASSISGGLNSPLHF. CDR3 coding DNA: TGTGCCAGCAGCATATCAGGGGGCTTGAATTCACCCCTCCACTTT.